These 5 T cell receptor beta chains originate from one sample sequenced in a study of blood T cells in healthy people across ages. Using a J-beta primer mix together with a sample-barcoded 5' primer, a second PCR was run for about 6 to 11 cycles. TCRdb itself ran the 5' RACE reads through MiXCR, one entry per CDR3 protein. Of some 800,000 distinct CDR3 sequences detected, roughly 25% appear once; the ten largest clones hold more than 3%. The same data also went into a second study, on T cells of mothers and their children.

The material sequenced was blood. Every receptor here comes from a boy between 10 and 17 years old in good health.

The chain has TRBV6-2 or TRBV6-3 and TRBJ2-5, with D perhaps matching TRBD1 (5 bases). The germline V gene encodes CDR1 MNHEY and CDR2 SVGEGT. There are 15 residues in the CDR3. Trimming cost V 7 bases and J 2 bases, with 17 bases left between them. CDR3 residues: CASTLADRNQETQYF. The DNA of the CDR3 is TGTGCCAGCACCTTGGCCGACAGAAATCAAGAGACCCAGTACTTC.

The rearrangement joins TRBV28 to TRBJ1-1; TRBD1 might be the D (5 bases). This CDR3 has 13 amino acids. Germline CDR1 MDHEN, CDR2 SYDVKM. Trimming removed 6 bases at V and 6 bases at J, with 14 bases between. The CDR3 protein is CASRGRRAAEAFF. CDR3 bases: TGTGCCAGCAGGGGACGACGGGCGGCTGAAGCTTTCTTT.

V usage is TRBV7-2 and J usage is TRBJ2-7; D is unclear. CDR1 is SGHTA, CDR2 FQGNSA, per germline. V shed 5 bases and J shed 2 bases, with 10 bases lying between them. The CDR3 loop spans 13 amino acids. The CDR3 region has the DNA TGTGCCAGCAGCCCAGCCAACACCTACGAGCAGTACTTC. Its protein product is CASSPANTYEQYF. The full variable domain, in which reference TRBV7-2 and TRBJ2-7 provide the parts outside the CDR3, is GAGVSQSPSNKVTEKGKDVELRCDPISGHTALYWYRQSLGQGLEFLIYFQGNSAPDKSGLPSDRFSAERTGGSVSTLTIQRTQQEDSAVYLCASSPANTYEQYFGPGTRLTVT.

V is TRBV7-6 and J is TRBJ2-5; TRBD1 matches 7 bases. The germline CDR1 and CDR2 sequences are SGHVS and FNYEAQ. Unmatched junction bases numbered 7, after V lost 5 bases and J lost 7 bases. This CDR3 has 13 amino acids. The CDR3 reads CASSKGTVGTQYF. CDR3 nucleotide sequence: TGTGCCAGCAGCAAGGGGACAGTTGGGACCCAGTACTTC.

The rearrangement links TRBV29-1 to TRBJ2-7, with 7 bases identical to TRBD1. The CDR3 has 11 residues. The junction had 2 bases not matched to a gene; V was cut back by 5 bases and J by 4 bases. CDR1 and CDR2 (germline): SQVTM, ANQGSEA. CDR3 DNA sequence: TGCAGCGTTCTACAGGGGTACGAGCAGTACTTC. Its protein is CSVLQGYEQYF.